The T cell receptor beta chain under discussion was sequenced for a study of OX40 agonist ivuxolimab in advanced cancers. CDR1 is SGHDN, CDR2 FVKESK, per germline. The CDR3 spans 13 residues. Trimming took off 4 bases at V and 6 bases at J, with 12 bases between the two ends. Repertoires were generated with immunoSEQ multiplex PCR, while TCRdb's copy carries only in-frame clones and drops some. Of approximately 14,000 clones in the sample, roughly nine tenths were seen once. The material sequenced was CD4+ or CD8+ T cells sorted from blood, taken in a trial of the OX40 agonist ivuxolimab. This clonotype was sampled from an adult with an advanced solid tumor such as melanoma, head and neck, liver or kidney cancer. The V call is TRBV14, the J call TRBJ1-1; no definite D call. The CDR3 nucleotides read TGTGCCAGCAGCCCACTATCTAGGGCTGAAGCTTTCTTT. It codes for CASSPLSRAEAFF.